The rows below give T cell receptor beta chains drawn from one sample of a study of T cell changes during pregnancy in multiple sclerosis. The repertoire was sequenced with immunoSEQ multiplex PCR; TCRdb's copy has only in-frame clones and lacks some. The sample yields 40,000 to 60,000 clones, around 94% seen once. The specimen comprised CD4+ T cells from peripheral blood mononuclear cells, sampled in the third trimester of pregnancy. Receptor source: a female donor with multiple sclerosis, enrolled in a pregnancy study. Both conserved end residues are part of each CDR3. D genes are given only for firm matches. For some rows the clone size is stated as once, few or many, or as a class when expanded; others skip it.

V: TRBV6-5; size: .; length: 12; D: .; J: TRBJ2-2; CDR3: CASRGYTGELFF; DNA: TGTGCCAGCCGAGGGTATACCGGGGAGCTGTTTTTT
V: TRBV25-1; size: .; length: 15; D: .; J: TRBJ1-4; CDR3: CASSELGLLGEKLFF; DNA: TGTGCCAGCAGTGAATTGGGGCTACTGGGCGAAAAACTGTTTTTT
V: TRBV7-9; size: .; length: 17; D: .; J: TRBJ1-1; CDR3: CASSLGGAGGANTEAFF; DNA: TGTGCCAGCAGCTTAGGAGGGGCGGGGGGCGCGAACACTGAAGCTTTCTTT
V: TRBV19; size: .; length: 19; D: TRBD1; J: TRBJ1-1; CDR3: CASSRQGARSTGSHTEAFF; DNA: TGTGCCAGTAGCCGACAGGGGGCGCGGAGTACAGGCTCCCACACTGAAGCTTTCTTT
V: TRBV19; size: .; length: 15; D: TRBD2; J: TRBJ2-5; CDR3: CASRGGGGYQETQYF; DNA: TGTGCCAGTAGGGGCGGGGGGGGGTACCAAGAGACCCAGTACTTC
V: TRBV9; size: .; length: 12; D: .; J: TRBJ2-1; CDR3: CASSTQGNEQFF; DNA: TGTGCCAGCAGCACCCAGGGTAATGAGCAGTTCTTC
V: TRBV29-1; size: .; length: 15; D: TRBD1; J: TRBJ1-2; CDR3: CSVDPFGTGDYGYTF; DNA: TGCAGCGTTGACCCTTTCGGGACAGGGGACTATGGCTACACCTTC
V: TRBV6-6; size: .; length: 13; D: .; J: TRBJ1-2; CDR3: CASRGDWIPGYTF; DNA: TGTGCCAGCAGGGGCGATTGGATACCGGGCTACACCTTC
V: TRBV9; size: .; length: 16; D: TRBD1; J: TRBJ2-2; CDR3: CASSVPRTGESGELFF; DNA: TGTGCCAGCAGCGTGCCGCGGACAGGGGAATCCGGGGAGCTGTTTTTT
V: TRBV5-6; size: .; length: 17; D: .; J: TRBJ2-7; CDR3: CASSLRGGASRFYEQYF; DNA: TGTGCCAGCAGCTTGAGGGGGGGGGCCTCTCGATTCTACGAGCAGTACTTC
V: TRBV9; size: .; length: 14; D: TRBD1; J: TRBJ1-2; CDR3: CASSLRDSLDGYTF; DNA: TGTGCCAGCAGCCTTAGGGACAGTCTTGATGGCTACACCTTC
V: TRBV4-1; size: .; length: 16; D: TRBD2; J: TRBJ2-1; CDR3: CASSHRGGSSYNEQFF; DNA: TGCGCCAGCAGCCACCGCGGGGGGAGCTCCTACAATGAGCAGTTCTTC
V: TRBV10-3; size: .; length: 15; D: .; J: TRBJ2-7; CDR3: CAISESGALTYEQYF; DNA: TGTGCCATCAGTGAGTCGGGGGCGTTAACCTACGAGCAGTACTTC
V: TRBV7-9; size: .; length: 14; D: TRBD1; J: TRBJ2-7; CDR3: CASSFLQGVGEQYF; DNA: TGTGCCAGCAGCTTTCTACAGGGGGTGGGTGAGCAGTACTTC
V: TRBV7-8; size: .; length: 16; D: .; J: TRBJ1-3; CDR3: CASSGGGVTSGNTIYF; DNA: TGTGCCAGCAGCGGGGGAGGCGTTACTTCTGGAAACACCATATATTTT
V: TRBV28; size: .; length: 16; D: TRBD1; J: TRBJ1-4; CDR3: CASRQQPGQGEEKLFF; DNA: TGTGCCAGCAGACAGCAACCGGGACAGGGGGAGGAAAAACTGTTTTTT
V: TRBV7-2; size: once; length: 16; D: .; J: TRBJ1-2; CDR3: CASRDGGVTLAGGYTF; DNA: TGTGCCAGCAGAGATGGAGGGGTAACGTTAGCGGGTGGCTACACCTTC
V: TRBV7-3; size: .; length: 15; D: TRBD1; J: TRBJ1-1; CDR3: CASSLFAGGGSEAFF; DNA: TGTGCCAGCAGCTTATTCGCAGGGGGCGGTTCTGAAGCTTTCTTT
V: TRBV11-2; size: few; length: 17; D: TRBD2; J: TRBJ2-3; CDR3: CASRRGDLAGRTDTQYF; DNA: TGTGCCAGCAGGAGAGGGGACCTAGCGGGGCGCACAGATACGCAGTATTTT
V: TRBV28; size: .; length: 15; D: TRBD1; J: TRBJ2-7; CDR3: CASCVPGTGAYEQYF; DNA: TGTGCCAGCTGCGTTCCCGGGACAGGGGCCTACGAGCAGTACTTC
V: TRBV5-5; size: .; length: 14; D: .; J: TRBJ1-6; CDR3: CASSPPGVFSPLHF; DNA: TGTGCCAGCAGCCCCCCAGGGGTTTTTTCACCCCTCCACTTT
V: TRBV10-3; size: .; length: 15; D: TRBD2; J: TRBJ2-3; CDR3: CATGAGGGSTDTQYF; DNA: TGTGCCACCGGGGCGGGCGGGGGTTCCACAGATACGCAGTATTTT
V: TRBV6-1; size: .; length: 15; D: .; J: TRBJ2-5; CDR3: CASSDQGGILETQYF; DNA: TGTGCCAGCAGTGATCAGGGGGGAATCTTAGAGACCCAGTACTTC
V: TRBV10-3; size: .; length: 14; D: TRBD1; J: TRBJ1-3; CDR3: CAIGWQGAGNTIYF; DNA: TGTGCCATCGGTTGGCAGGGGGCTGGAAACACCATATATTTT